This record covers a single TCR beta chain. The target antigen is unknown. With a J-beta primer mix and a sample-barcoded 5' primer, a second PCR ran about 6 to 11 cycles. TCRdb reanalysed the 5' RACE reads using MiXCR and keeps one entry per CDR3 protein. The repertoire has some 880,000 distinct CDR3 sequences, approximately 35% of them found once; the top ten carry 10% to 15%. The data were obtained in a study of blood T cells in healthy people across ages. General study results and limits: CMV status of donors was not determined, possibly confounding expanded clonotype changes.

Trimming took 8 bases from V and 2 from J, leaving 13 bases between them. Germline V gives CDR1 MDHEN, CDR2 SYDVKM. The CDR3 has 13 amino acids. This TCR came from a young man in good health. The rearrangement links TRBV28 to TRBJ2-7, with unresolved D. Source material: blood. The CDR3 loop is CASFSGQPYEQYF. CDR3 nucleotide sequence: TGTGCCAGCTTTTCCGGGCAACCCTACGAGCAGTACTTC.